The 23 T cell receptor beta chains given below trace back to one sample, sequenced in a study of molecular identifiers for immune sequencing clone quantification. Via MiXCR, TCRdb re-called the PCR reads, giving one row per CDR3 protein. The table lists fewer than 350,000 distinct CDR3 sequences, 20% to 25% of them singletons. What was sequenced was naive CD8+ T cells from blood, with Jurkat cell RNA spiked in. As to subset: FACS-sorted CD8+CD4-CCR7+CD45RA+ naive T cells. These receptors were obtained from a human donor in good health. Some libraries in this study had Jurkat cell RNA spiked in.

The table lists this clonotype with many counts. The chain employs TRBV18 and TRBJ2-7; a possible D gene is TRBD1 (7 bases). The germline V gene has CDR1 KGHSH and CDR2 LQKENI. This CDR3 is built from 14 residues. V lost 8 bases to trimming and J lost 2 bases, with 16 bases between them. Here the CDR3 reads CASSPGRGAYEQYF. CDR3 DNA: TGTGCCAGCAGTCCCGGCAGGGGGGCCTACGAGCAGTACTTC.

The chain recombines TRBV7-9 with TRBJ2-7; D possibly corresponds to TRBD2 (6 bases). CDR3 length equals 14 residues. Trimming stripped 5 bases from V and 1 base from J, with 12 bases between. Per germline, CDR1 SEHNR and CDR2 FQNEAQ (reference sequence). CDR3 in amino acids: CASSNGGLSYEQYF. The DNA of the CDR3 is TGTGCCAGCAGCAACGGGGGACTTTCCTACGAGCAGTACTTC.

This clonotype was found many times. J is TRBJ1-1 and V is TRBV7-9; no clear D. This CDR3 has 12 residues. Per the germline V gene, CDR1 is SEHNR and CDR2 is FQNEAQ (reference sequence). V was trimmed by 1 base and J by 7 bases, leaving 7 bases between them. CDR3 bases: TGTGCCAGCAGCTTAGGGATGAATGAAGCTTTCTTT. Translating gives CASSLGMNEAFF.

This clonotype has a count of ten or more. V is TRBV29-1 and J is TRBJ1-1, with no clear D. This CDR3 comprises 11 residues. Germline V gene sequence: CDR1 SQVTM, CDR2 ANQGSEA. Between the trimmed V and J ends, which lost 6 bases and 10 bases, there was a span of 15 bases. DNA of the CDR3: TGCAGCGTAGCCACGAACGTTGGAGCTTTCTTT. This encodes CSVATNVGAFF.

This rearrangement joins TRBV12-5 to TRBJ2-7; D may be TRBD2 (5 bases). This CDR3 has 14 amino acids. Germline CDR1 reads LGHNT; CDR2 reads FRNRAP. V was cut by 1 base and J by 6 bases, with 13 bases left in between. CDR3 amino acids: CASGLAPSEGEQYF. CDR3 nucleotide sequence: TGTGCTAGTGGTTTGGCCCCCTCCGAGGGCGAGCAGTACTTC.

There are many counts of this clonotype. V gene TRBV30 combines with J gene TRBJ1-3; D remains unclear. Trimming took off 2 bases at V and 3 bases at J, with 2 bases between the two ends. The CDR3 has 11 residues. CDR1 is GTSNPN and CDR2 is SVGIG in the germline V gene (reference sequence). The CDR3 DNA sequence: TGTGCCTGGAGTTATGGAAACACCATATATTTT. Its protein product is CAWSYGNTIYF.

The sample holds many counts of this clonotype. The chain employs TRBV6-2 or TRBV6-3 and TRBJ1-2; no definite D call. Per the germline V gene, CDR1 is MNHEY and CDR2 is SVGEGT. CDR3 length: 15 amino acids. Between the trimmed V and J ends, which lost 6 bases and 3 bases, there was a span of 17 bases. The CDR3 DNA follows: TGTGCCAGCAGCCTCGCCCCCGGGCCAGACTATGGCTACACCTTC. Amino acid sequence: CASSLAPGPDYGYTF.

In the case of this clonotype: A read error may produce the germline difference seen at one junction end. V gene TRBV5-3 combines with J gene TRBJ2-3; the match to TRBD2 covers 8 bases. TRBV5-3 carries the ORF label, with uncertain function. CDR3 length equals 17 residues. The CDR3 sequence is CASSGASGGHPTGTQYF. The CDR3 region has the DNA TGTGCCAGCAGCGGGGCCAGCGGGGGACACCCCACAGGTACGCAGTATTTT.

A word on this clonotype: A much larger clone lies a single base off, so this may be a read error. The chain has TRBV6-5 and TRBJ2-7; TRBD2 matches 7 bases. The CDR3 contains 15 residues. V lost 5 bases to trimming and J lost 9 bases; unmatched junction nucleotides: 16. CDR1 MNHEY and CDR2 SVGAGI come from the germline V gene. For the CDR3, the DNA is TGTGCCAGCAGTCACCGGTCGGGAGGTACTTCCGGGCAGTACTTC. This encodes CASSHRSGGTSGQYF.

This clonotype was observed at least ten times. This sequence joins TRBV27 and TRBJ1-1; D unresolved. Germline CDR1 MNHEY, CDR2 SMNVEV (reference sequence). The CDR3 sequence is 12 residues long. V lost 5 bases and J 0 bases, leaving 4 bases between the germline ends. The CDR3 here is CASSTMNTEAFF. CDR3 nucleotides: TGTGCCAGCAGTACAATGAACACTGAAGCTTTCTTT.

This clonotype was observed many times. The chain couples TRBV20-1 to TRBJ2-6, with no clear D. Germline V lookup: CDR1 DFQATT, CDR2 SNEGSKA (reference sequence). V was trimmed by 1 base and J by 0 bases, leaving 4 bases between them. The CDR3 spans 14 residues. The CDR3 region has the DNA TGCAGTGCTAGAGGCGTCTCTGGGGCCAACGTCCTGACTTTC. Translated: CSARGVSGANVLTF.

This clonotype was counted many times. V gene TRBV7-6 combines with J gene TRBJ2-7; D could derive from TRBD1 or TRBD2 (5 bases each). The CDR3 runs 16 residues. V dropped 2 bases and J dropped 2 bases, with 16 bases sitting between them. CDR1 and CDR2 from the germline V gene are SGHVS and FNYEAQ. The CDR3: CASSLFRGDLAYEQYF. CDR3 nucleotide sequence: TGTGCCAGCAGCTTATTTAGAGGGGACCTGGCCTACGAGCAGTACTTC.

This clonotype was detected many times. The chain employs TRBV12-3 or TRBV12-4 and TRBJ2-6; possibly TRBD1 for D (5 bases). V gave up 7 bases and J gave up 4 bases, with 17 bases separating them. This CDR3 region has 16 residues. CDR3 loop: CASKLEQAAGANVLTF. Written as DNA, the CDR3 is TGTGCCAGCAAATTAGAACAGGCCGCGGGGGCCAACGTCCTGACTTTC.

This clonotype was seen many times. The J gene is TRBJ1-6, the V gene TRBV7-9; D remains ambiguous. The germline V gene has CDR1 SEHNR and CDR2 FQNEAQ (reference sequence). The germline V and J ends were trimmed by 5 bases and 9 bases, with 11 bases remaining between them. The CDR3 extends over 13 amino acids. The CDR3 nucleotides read TGTGCCAGCAGCCGAATGGAGGGTTCACCCCTCCACTTT. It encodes CASSRMEGSPLHF.

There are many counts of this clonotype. For the CDR3, the DNA is TGTGCCAGCAGTTTCGGGGGTTCGGGCTACACCTTC. Translation gives CASSFGGSGYTF. The chain couples TRBV12-3 or TRBV12-4 to TRBJ1-2; a weak D match, TRBD1 (5 bases). V gave up 3 bases and J gave up 8 bases, with 10 bases separating them. The CDR3 length is 12 residues.

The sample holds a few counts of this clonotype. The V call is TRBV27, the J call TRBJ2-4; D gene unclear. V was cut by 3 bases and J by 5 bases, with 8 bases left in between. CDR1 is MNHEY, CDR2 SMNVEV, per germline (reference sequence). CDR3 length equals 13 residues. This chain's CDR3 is CASSFSAENIQYF. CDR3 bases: TGTGCCAGCAGTTTTTCTGCGGAAAACATTCAGTACTTC.

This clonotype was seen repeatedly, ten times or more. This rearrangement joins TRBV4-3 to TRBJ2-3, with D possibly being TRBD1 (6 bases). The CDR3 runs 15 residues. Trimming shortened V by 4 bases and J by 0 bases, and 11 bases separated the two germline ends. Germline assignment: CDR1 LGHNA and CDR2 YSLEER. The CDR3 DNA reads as TGCGCCAGCAGCCCGCGACAGGCGAGCACAGATACGCAGTATTTT. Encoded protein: CASSPRQASTDTQYF.

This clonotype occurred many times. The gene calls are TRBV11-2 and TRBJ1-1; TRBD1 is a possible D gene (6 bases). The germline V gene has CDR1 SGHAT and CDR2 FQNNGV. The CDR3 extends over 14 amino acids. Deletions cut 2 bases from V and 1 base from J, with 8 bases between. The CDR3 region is CASSLLDRNTEAFF. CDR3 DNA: TGTGCCAGCAGCTTATTGGACAGGAACACTGAAGCTTTCTTT.

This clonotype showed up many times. In nucleotides, the CDR3 is TGTGCCAGCAGTTTCCCCGGGGCGTTAGGGGCCAACGTCCTGACTTTC. This encodes CASSFPGALGANVLTF. J is TRBJ2-6 and V is TRBV28, with D possibly called TRBD1 or TRBD2 (5 bases each). V lost 3 bases and J 4 bases, leaving 13 bases between the germline ends. Germline CDR1 reads MDHEN; CDR2 reads SYDVKM. This CDR3 has 16 residues.

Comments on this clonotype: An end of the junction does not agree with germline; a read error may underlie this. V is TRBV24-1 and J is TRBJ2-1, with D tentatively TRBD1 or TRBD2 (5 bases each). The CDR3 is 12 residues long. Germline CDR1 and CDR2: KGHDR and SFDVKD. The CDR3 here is CATCEGTNEQFF. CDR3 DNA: TGTGCCACCTGTGAAGGGACCAATGAGCAGTTCTTC.

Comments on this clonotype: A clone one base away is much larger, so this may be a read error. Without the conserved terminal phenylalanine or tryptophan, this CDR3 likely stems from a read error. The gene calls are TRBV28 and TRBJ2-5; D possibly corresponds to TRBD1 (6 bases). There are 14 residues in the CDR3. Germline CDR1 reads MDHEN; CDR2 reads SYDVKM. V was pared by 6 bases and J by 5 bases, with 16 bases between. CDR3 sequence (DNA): TGTGCCAGCAGAGCTGACAGGCCCCGGGAGACCCAGTACATC. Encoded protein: CASRADRPRETQYI.

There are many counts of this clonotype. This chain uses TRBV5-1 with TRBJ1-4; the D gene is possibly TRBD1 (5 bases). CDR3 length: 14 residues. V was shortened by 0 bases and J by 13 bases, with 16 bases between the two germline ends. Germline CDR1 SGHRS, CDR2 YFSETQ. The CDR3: CASSLALGTEGLFF. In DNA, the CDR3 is TGCGCCAGCAGCTTGGCGTTGGGGACGGAGGGACTGTTTTTT.

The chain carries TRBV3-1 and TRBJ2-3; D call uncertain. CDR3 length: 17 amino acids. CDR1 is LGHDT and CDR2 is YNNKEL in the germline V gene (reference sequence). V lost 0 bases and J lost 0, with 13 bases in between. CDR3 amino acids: CASSQDVVYSSTDTQYF. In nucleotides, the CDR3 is TGTGCCAGCAGCCAAGATGTTGTGTACAGTAGCACAGATACGCAGTATTTT.